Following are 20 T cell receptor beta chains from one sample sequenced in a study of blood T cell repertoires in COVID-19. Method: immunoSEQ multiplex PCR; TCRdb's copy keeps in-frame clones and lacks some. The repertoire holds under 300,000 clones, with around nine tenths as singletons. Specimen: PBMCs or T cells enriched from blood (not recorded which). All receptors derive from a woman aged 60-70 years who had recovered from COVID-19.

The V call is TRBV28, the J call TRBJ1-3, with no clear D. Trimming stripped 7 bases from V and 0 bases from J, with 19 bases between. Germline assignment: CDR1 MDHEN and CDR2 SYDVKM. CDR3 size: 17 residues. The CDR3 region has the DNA TGTGCCAGCACTCCAGGTGGGCAGCCTTACTCTGGAAACACCATATATTTT. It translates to CASTPGGQPYSGNTIYF.

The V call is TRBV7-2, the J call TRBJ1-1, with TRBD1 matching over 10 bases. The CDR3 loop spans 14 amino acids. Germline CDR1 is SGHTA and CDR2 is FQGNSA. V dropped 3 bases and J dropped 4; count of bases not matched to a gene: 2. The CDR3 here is CASSLGTGATEAFF. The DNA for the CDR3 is TGTGCCAGCAGCTTGGGGACAGGGGCCACTGAAGCTTTCTTT.

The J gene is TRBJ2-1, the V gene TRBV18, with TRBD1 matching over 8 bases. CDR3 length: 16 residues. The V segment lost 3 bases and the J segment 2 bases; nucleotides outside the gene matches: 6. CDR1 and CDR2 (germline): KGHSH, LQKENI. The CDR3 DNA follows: TGTGCCAGCTCACCGATGGACAGGGCGGCCTACAATGAGCAGTTCTTC. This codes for CASSPMDRAAYNEQFF.

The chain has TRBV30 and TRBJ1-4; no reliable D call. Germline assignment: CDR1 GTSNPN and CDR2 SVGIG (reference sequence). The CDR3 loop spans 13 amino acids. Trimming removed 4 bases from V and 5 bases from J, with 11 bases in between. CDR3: CAWKRILNEKLFF. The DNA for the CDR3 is TGTGCCTGGAAGCGGATTCTGAATGAAAAACTGTTTTTT.

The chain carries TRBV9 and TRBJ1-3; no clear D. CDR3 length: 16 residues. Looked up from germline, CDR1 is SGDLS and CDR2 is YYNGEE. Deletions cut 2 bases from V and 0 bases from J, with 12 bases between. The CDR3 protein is CASSVGGAFSGNTIYF. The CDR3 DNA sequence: TGTGCCAGCAGCGTGGGAGGCGCCTTCTCTGGAAACACCATATATTTT.

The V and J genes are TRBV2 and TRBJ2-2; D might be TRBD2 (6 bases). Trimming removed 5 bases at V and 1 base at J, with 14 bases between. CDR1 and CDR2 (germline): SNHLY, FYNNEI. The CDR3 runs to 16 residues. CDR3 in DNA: TGTGCCAGCAGTAGCTTGCGGGGAGGGAACACCGGGGAGCTGTTTTTT. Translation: CASSSLRGGNTGELFF.

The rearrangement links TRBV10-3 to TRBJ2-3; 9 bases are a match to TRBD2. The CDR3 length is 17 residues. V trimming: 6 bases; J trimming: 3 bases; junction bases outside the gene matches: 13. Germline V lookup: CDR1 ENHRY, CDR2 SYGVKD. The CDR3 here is CAIRESLYAGGTDTQYF. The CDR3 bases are TGTGCCATCAGGGAGAGTTTATATGCGGGAGGGACAGATACGCAGTATTTT.

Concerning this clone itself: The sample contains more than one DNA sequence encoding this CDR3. The DNA for the CDR3 is TGCGCCAGCAGCTTGGAGGGGACAGGGGAAGAGACCCAGTACTTC. Protein sequence: CASSLEGTGEETQYF. The chain links TRBV5-1 to TRBJ2-5; 10 nucleotides match TRBD1. Trimming at V came to 0 bases and at J to 3 bases, leaving 2 bases not matched to a gene. CDR1 and CDR2 (germline): SGHRS, YFSETQ. The CDR3 is 15 residues long. Complete variable domain (other parts from reference TRBV5-1 and TRBJ2-5): KAGVTQTPRYLIKTRGQQVTLSCSPISGHRSVSWYQQTPGQGLQFLFEYFSETQRNKGNFPGRFSGRQFSNSRSEMNVSTLELGDSALYLCASSLEGTGEETQYFGPGTRLLVL.

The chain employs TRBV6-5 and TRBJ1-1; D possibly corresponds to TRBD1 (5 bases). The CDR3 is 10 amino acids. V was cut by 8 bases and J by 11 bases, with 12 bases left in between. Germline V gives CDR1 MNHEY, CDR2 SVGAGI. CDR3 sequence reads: CASGGDWAFF. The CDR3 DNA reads TGTGCCAGCGGGGGGGACTGGGCTTTCTTT.

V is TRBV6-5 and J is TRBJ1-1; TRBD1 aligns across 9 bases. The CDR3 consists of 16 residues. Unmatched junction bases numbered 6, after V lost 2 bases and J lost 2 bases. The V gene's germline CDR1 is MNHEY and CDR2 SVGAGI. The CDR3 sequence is CASSYQGQGSNTEAFF. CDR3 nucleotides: TGTGCCAGCAGTTACCAGGGACAGGGATCAAACACTGAAGCTTTCTTT.

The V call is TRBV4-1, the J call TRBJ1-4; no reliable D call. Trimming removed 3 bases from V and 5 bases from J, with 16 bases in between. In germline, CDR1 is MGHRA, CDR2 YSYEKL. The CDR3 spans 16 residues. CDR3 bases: TGCGCCAGCAGCCAGACCTACAGAAATCAAAATGAAAAACTGTTTTTT. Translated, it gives CASSQTYRNQNEKLFF.

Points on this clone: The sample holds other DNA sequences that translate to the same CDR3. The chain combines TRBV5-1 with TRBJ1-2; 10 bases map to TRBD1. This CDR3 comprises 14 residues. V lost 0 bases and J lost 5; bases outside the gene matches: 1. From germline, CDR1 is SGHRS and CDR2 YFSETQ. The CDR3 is CASSLGDRGYGYTF. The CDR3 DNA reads TGCGCCAGCAGCTTGGGGGACAGGGGTTATGGCTACACCTTC.

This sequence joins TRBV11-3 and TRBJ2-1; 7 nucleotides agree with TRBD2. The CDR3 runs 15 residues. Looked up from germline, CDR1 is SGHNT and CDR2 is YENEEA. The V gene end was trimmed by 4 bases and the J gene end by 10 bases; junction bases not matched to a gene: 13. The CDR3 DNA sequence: TGTGCCAGCAGCTCCGGGGGGACGGGGCATAGGGAGCAGTTCTTC. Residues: CASSSGGTGHREQFF.

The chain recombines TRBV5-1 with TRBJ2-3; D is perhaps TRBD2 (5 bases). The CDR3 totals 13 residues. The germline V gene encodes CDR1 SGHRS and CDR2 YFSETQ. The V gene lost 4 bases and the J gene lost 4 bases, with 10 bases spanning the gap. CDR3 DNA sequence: TGCGCCAGCAGCAACGACTACTCAGATACGCAGTATTTT. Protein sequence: CASSNDYSDTQYF.

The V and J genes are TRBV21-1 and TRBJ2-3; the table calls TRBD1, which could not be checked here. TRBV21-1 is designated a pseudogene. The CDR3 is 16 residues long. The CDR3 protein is CASKTTGTAITDTQYF. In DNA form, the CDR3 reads TGTGCCAGCAAAACGACCGGGACAGCTATCACAGATACGCAGTATTTT.

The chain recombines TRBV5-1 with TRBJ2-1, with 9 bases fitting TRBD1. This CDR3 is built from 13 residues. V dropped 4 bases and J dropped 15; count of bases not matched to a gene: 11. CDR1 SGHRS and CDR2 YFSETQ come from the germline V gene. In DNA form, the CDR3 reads TGCGCCAGCAGCCAAATCGACGGACAGGGGCTGTTCTTC. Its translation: CASSQIDGQGLFF.

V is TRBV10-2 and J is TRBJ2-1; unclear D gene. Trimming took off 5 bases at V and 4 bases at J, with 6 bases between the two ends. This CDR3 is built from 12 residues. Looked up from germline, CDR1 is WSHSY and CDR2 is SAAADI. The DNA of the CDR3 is TGCGCCAGCAGTTACCTATACAATGAGCAGTTCTTC. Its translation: CASSYLYNEQFF.

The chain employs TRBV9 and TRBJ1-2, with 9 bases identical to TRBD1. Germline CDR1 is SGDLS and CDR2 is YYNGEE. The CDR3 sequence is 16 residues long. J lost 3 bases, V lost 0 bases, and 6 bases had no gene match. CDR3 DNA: TGTGCCAGCAGCGTAGACAACAGGGGGCTTTACTATGGCTACACCTTC. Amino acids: CASSVDNRGLYYGYTF.

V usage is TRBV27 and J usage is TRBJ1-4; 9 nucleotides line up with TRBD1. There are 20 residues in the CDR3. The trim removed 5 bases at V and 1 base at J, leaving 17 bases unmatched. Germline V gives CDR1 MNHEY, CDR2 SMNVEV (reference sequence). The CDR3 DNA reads TGTGCCAGCAGTGTGTACCCCTCGGGACAGGGCATTGTAACTAATGAAAAACTGTTTTTT. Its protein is CASSVYPSGQGIVTNEKLFF.

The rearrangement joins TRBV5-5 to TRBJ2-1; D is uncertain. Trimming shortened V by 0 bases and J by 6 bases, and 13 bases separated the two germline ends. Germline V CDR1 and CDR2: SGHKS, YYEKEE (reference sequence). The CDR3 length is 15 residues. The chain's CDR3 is CASSLGFGQTNEQFF. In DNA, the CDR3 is TGTGCCAGCAGCTTGGGGTTTGGGCAGACCAATGAGCAGTTCTTC.